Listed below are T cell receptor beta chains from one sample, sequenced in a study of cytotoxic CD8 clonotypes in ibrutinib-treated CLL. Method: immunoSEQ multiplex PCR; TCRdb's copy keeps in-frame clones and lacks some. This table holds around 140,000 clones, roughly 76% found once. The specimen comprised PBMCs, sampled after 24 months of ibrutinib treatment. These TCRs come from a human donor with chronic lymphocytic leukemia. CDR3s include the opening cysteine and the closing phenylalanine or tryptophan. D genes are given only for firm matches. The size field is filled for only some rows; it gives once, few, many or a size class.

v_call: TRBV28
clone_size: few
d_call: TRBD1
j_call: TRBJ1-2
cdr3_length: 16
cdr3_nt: TGTGCCAGCAGAGCGAGAGGGACGGAGGGGGCCTATGGCTACACCTTC
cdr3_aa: CASRARGTEGAYGYTF

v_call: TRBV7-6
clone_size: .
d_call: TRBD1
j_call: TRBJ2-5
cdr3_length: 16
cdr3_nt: TGTGCCAGCAGCTTAGTTGGGGACAGGGGGCGAGAGACCCAGTACTTC
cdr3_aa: CASSLVGDRGRETQYF

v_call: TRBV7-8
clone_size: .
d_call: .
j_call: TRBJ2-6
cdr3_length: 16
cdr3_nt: TGTGCCAGCAGCTTATGGGGGCCCTCTGGGGCCAACGTCCTGACTTTC
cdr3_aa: CASSLWGPSGANVLTF

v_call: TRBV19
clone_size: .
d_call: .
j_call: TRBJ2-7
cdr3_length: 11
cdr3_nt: TGTGCCAGTAGTACACCTACGAAGCAGTACTTC
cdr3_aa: CASSTPTKQYF

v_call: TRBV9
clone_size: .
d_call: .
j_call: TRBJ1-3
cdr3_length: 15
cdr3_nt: TGTGCCAGCAGCGTACGGGCCGCATTTGGAAACACCATATATTTT
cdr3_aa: CASSVRAAFGNTIYF

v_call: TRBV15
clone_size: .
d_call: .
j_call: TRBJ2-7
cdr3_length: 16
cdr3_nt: TGTGCCACCAGCAGAGATCCTTTCAGGGACGCCTACGAGCAGTACTTC
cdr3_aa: CATSRDPFRDAYEQYF

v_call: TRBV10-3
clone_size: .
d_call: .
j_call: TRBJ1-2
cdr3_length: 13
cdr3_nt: TGTGCCATCAGTGAGGGAGGAAACTATGGCTACACCTTC
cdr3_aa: CAISEGGNYGYTF

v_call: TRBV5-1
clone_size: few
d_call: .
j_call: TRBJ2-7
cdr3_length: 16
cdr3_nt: TGCGCCAGCAGCCTCGACCAAGGACAGCTCTTCTACGAGCAGTACTTC
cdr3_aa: CASSLDQGQLFYEQYF

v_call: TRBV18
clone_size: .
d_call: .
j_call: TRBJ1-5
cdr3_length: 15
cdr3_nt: TGTGCCAGCTCACCAGGAGCCGGGGGCAATCAGCCCCAGCATTTT
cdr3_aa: CASSPGAGGNQPQHF

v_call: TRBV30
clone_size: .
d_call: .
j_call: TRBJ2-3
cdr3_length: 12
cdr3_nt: TGTGCCTGGAGGGAGGGCACAGATACGCAGTATTTT
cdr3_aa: CAWREGTDTQYF

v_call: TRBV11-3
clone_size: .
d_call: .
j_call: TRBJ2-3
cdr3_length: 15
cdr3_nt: TGTGCCAGCAGCGGTAGCTCCCCTAGCACAGATACGCAGTATTTT
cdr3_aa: CASSGSSPSTDTQYF

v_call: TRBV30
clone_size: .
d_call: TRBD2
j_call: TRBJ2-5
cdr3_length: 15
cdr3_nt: TGTGCCTGGAGTCCCAACGGGGGGGGGTCAGAGACCCAGTACTTC
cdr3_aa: CAWSPNGGGSETQYF

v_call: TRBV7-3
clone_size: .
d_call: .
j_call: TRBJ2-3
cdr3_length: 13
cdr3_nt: TGTGCCAGCAGCAAATGGACGTCAGATACGCAGTATTTT
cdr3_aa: CASSKWTSDTQYF

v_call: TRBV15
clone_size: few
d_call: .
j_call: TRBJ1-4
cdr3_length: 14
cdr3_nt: TGTGCCACCAGCAGAGATTGGGCGGCTGAAAAACTGTTTTTT
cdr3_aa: CATSRDWAAEKLFF

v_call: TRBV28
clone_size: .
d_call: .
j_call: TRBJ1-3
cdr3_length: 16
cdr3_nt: TGTGCCAGCAGTCCCCCCGGCAGGTCGGGAGGAAACACCATATATTTT
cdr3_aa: CASSPPGRSGGNTIYF

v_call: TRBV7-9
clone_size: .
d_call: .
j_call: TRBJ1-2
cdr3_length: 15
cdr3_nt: TGTGCCAGCAGCCCCGCCGGACAGCCTAACTATGGCTACACCTTC
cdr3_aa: CASSPAGQPNYGYTF

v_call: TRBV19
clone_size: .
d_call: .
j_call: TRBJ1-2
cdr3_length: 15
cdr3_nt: TGTGCCAGTAGCCCTCGTTCGACGGCTAACTATGGCTACACCTTC
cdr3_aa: CASSPRSTANYGYTF

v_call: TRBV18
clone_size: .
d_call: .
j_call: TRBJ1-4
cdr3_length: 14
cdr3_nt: TGTGCCAGCTCCCGGGCCCGAGCTAATGAAAAACTGTTTTTT
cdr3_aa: CASSRARANEKLFF

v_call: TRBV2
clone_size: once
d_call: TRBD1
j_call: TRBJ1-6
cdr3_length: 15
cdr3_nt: TGTGCCAGCAGTGTACAGGGGGCGTCGAATTCACCCCTCCACTTT
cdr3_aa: CASSVQGASNSPLHF

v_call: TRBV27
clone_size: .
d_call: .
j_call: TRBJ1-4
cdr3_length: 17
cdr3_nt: TGTGCCAGCACGCAAAGCGTTGGGGACAAAACTAATGAAAAACTGTTTTTT
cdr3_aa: CASTQSVGDKTNEKLFF

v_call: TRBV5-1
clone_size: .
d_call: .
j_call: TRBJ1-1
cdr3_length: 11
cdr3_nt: TGCGCCAGCAGGGGGGAGTGGCCGGCTTTCTTT
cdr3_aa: CASRGEWPAFF

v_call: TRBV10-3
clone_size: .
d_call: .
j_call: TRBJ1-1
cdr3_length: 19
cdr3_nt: TGTGCCATCAGGGAGGGCCCCTCGAGGAACCTTAACCCGAACACTGAAGCTTTCTTT
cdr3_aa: CAIREGPSRNLNPNTEAFF

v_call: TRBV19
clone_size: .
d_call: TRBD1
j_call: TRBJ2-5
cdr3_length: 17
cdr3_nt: TGTGCCAGTAGTCGGGGGACAGGGGGGCTTCTCCAAGAGACCCAGTACTTC
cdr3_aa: CASSRGTGGLLQETQYF

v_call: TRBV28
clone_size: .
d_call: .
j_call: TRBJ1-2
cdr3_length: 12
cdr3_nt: TGTGCCACCTTCCCCGGGGCTCTTGGCTACACCTTC
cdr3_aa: CATFPGALGYTF

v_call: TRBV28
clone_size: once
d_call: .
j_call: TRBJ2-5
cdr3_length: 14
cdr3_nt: TGTGCCAGCAGTTTATCCCCCGGACCCGGGGACCAGTACTTC
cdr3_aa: CASSLSPGPGDQYF

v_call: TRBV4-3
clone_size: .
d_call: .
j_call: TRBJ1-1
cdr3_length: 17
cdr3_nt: TGCGCCAGCAGCCAGGACCTAGGGACACCCGCCCGGAGTGAAGCTTTCTTT
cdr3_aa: CASSQDLGTPARSEAFF

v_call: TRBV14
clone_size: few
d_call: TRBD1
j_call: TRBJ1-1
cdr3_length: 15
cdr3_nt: TGTGCCAGCAGCCAACGCTCGACAGGGCCGAGGGGAGCTTTCTTT
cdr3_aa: CASSQRSTGPRGAFF

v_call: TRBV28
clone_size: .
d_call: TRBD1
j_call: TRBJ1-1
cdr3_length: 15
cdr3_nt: TGTGCCAGCAGCCCCTTGACAGGGGTGAACACTGAAGCTTTCTTT
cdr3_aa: CASSPLTGVNTEAFF

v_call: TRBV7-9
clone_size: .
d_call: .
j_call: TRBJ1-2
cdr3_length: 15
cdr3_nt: TGTGCCAGCAGCTTTGCCCTCACAGCTGGCAATGGCTACACCTTC
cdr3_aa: CASSFALTAGNGYTF

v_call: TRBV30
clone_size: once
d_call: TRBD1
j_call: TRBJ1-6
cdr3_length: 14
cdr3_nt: TGTGCCTGGAGTCAGACAGGGTATAGTTCACCCCTCCACTTT
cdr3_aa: CAWSQTGYSSPLHF

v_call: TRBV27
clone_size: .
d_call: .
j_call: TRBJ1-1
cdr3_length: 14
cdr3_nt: TGTGCCAGCAGTTTATCGGCAGTTAACACTGAAGCTTTCTTT
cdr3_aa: CASSLSAVNTEAFF

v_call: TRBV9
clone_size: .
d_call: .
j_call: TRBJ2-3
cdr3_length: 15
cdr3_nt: TGTGCCAGCGGTTTGGCGGTCGGTTGGACAGATACGCAGTATTTT
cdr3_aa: CASGLAVGWTDTQYF

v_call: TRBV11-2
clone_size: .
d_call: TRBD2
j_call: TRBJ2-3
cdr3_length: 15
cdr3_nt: TGTGCCAGCAGCTCATCTAGCGGTCGCACAGATACGCAGTATTTT
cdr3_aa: CASSSSSGRTDTQYF

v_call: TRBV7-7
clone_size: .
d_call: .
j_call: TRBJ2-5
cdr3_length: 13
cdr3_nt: TGTGCCAGCAGCAGGGGACCGCAAGAGACCCAGTACTTC
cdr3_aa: CASSRGPQETQYF

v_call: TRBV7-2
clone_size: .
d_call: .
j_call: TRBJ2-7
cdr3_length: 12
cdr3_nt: TGTGCCAGCAGGCGGGGTGGCTACGAGCAGTACTTC
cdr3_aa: CASRRGGYEQYF

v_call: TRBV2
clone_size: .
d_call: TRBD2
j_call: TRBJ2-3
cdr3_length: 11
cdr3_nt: TGTGCCAGCAGTGGGGGGGGTGCGCAGTATTTT
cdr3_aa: CASSGGGAQYF

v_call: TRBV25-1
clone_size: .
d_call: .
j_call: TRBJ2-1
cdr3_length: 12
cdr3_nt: TGTGCCAGCAGTGAATTCGCTTCTGAGCAGTTCTTC
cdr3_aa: CASSEFASEQFF

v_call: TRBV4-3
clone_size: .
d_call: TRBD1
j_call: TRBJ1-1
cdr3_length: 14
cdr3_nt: TGCGCCAGCAGGACCGGACAGGGGGACACTGAAGCTTTCTTT
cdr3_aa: CASRTGQGDTEAFF

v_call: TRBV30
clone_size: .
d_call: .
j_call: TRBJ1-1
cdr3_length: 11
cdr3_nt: TGTGCCCGGGTGAAGAACACTGAAGCTTTCTTT
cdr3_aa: CARVKNTEAFF

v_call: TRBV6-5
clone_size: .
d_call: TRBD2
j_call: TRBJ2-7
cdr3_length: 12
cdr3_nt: TGTGCCAGCAGTAGAGCGGGAGGCGGCCGGTACTTC
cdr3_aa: CASSRAGGGRYF

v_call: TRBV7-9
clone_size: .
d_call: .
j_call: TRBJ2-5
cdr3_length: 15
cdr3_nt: TGTGCCAGCAGCTTAAGAGCCCCGCTAGAAGAGACCCAGTACTTC
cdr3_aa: CASSLRAPLEETQYF

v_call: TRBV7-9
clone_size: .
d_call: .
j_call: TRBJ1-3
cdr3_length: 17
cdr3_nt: TGTGCCAGCAGCCAAGAAGGTCAGGGGCCCTCTGGAAACACCATATATTTT
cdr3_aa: CASSQEGQGPSGNTIYF

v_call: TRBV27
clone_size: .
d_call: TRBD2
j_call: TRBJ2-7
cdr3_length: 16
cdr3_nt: TGTGCCAGCAGTGCCCCGCGGGGGGCCATCTCCTACGAGCAGTACTTC
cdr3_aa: CASSAPRGAISYEQYF

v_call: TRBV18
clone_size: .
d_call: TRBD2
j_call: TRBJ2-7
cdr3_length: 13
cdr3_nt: TGTGCCAGCTCCGAGCTAGCGGTCATCGAGCAGTACTTC
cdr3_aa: CASSELAVIEQYF

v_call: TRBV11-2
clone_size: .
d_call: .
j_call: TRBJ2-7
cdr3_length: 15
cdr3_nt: TGTGCCAGCAGCCCCCAGGGACGGGGTGGGTACGAGCAGTACTTC
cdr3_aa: CASSPQGRGGYEQYF